This passage covers 32 T cell receptor beta chains from one sample sequenced in a study of CD8+ T cells in alopecia areata. RNA extraction was followed by reverse transcription into cDNA, which acted as the sequencing template. Measured with immunoSEQ multiplex PCR; TCRdb has only the in-frame clones, and not every one. The sample lists 65,000 to 95,000 clones; about 53% were seen once. Sequenced: NKG2D-high CD8+ T cells sorted from blood. The receptors here all came from a human donor with alopecia areata.

This clone was seen a few times. This sequence joins TRBV7-9 and TRBJ2-1, with D hard to call. The CDR3 has 12 amino acids. Looked up from germline, CDR1 is SEHNR and CDR2 is FQNEAQ (reference sequence). With 3 bases removed from V and 13 bases from J, the gap between germline ends came to 13 bases. CDR3 nucleotide sequence: TGTGCCAGCAGCTTCGGAGCTCCCGTCCAGTTCTTC. Translating it yields CASSFGAPVQFF.

The chain joins TRBV30 to TRBJ2-1, with unresolved D. The germline gives CDR1 GTSNPN, CDR2 SVGIG (reference sequence). CDR3 size: 14 residues. V lost 5 bases and J 4 bases, leaving 15 bases between the germline ends. CDR3 amino acids: CAWGSPNHYNEQFF. CDR3 sequence (DNA): TGTGCCTGGGGCAGCCCGAACCATTACAATGAGCAGTTCTTC.

The chain couples TRBV2 to TRBJ2-5; D is uncertain. Trimming pared 2 bases from V and 4 bases from J, leaving 8 bases between. Germline V CDR1 and CDR2: SNHLY, FYNNEI. The CDR3 is made up of 13 amino acids. The CDR3 loop reads CASSEYGVETQYF. The CDR3 DNA reads TGTGCCAGCAGTGAATATGGGGTAGAGACCCAGTACTTC.

Of note for this clone: The sample contains more than one DNA sequence encoding this CDR3. The V gene is TRBV10-2, the J gene TRBJ2-7; D remains ambiguous. The V end was cut by 0 bases, the J end by 4 bases, with 4 bases between. Germline V CDR1 and CDR2: WSHSY, SAAADI. This CDR3 contains 12 residues. CDR3: CASSESSYEQYF. CDR3 coding DNA: TGCGCCAGCAGTGAGTCAAGTTACGAGCAGTACTTC.

The CDR3 region is CASSRPTSGQETQYF. The CDR3, as DNA: TGTGCCAGCAGTCGACCGACTAGCGGGCAAGAGACCCAGTACTTC. The chain recombines TRBV6-6 with TRBJ2-5, with TRBD2 identical over 10 bases. The CDR3 is made up of 15 amino acids. Germline CDR1 MNHNY, CDR2 SVGAGI (reference sequence). The ends lost 5 bases at V and 2 bases at J; junction bases unmatched: 5.

This clone was detected a few times. CDR3 protein: CASSLGVIQYF. Here the CDR3 DNA reads TGTGCCAGCAGCTTAGGGGTCATTCAGTACTTC. J is TRBJ2-4 and V is TRBV5-4; a possible D gene is TRBD1 (5 bases). The CDR3 has 11 residues. V lost 2 bases and J 9 bases, leaving 6 bases between the germline ends. Germline values: CDR1 SGHNT, CDR2 YYREEE (reference sequence).

The chain employs TRBV21-1 and TRBJ1-2; TRBD1 reflects the table's D call only, with no check against the DNA. TRBV21-1 is a pseudogene segment. The CDR3 runs to 12 residues. The CDR3 loop reads CASRGTGDGYTF. CDR3 sequence (DNA): TGTGCCAGCAGAGGGACAGGGGATGGCTACACCTTC.

A few counts support this clone. The V and J genes are TRBV7-9 and TRBJ2-3; 11 bases line up with TRBD2. The trim removed 6 bases at V and 2 bases at J, leaving 7 bases unmatched. CDR1 and CDR2 (germline): SEHNR, FQNEAQ (reference sequence). The CDR3 has 16 amino acids. DNA of the CDR3: TGTGCCAGCAGTTTGGGGACTAGCGGATTCACAGATACGCAGTATTTT. It codes for CASSLGTSGFTDTQYF. Looking up the rest from reference TRBV7-9 and TRBJ2-3 gives the full variable domain: DTGVSQNPRHKITKRGQNVTFRCDPISEHNRLYWYRQTLGQGPEFLTYFQNEAQLEKSRLLSDRFSAERPKGSFSTLEIQRTEQGDSAMYLCASSLGTSGFTDTQYFGPGTRLTVL.

The chain has TRBV5-4 and TRBJ2-5; TRBD1 matches 8 bases. The CDR3 contains 15 residues. Germline CDR1 SGHNT, CDR2 YYREEE (reference sequence). V shed 3 bases, J shed 1 base, and the junction held 5 bases outside the gene matches. Here the CDR3 reads CASSSPDRAQETQYF. As DNA, the CDR3 is TGTGCCAGCAGCTCACCGGACAGGGCCCAAGAGACCCAGTACTTC.

This clone turned up a few times. The V call is TRBV29-1, the J call TRBJ2-7, with TRBD1 matching 7 bases. V was clipped by 6 bases and J by 1 base; unmatched bases: 9. The CDR3 is made up of 14 amino acids. Germline CDR1 is SQVTM and CDR2 is ANQGSEA. The CDR3, as DNA: TGCAGCGTCCGCCGGGACAGCCTTTCCTACGAGCAGTACTTC. Protein: CSVRRDSLSYEQYF.

This chain joins TRBV6-5 and TRBJ1-6; D uncertain. Per the germline V gene, CDR1 is MNHEY and CDR2 is SVGAGI. Trimming stripped 7 bases from V and 10 bases from J, with 14 bases between. The CDR3 is made up of 13 amino acids. CDR3 bases: TGTGCCAGCAAAGGTCAAGGAAGATCACCCCTCCACTTT. This codes for CASKGQGRSPLHF.

V and J are TRBV9 and TRBJ2-7, with D perhaps given as TRBD1 or TRBD2 (5 bases each). V lost 3 bases to trimming and J lost 0 bases, with 7 bases between them. The CDR3 is 13 residues long. CDR1 and CDR2 (germline): SGDLS, YYNGEE. CDR3 bases: TGTGCCAGCAGCGGGGACGCCTCCTACGAGCAGTACTTC. This sequence encodes CASSGDASYEQYF.

The chain recombines TRBV29-1 with TRBJ2-5; 10 bases map to TRBD2. This CDR3 is 16 amino acids long. V lost 2 bases and J lost 3; bases outside the gene matches: 9. Germline lookup yields CDR1 SQVTM and CDR2 ANQGSEA. In nucleotides, the CDR3 is TGCAGCGTTGAATCAGGAGGACTAGCGGAGGAAGAGACCCAGTACTTC. Protein: CSVESGGLAEEETQYF.

The CDR3 coding sequence is TGTGCCAGCAGTACCCGGACCTCTCGAGACTATGGCTACACCTTC. Translated, it gives CASSTRTSRDYGYTF. The chain uses TRBV27 and TRBJ1-2; no clear D gene. V lost 5 bases and J 3 bases, leaving 16 bases between the germline ends. This CDR3 is 15 amino acids long. In germline, CDR1 is MNHEY, CDR2 SMNVEV (reference sequence).

This clone was recorded a few times. The chain couples TRBV29-1 to TRBJ2-2; D assignment may be TRBD1 or TRBD2 (5 bases each). CDR1 and CDR2 (germline): SQVTM, ANQGSEA. V gave up 0 bases and J gave up 5 bases, with 13 bases separating them. This CDR3 has 15 residues. CDR3 protein: CSVEDRGQRTGELFF. The DNA for the CDR3 is TGCAGCGTTGAAGATCGGGGCCAGAGAACCGGGGAGCTGTTTTTT.

The V call is TRBV19, the J call TRBJ2-7, with D perhaps TRBD1 (6 bases). V shed 1 base and J shed 3 bases, with 10 bases lying between them. Germline V gene lookup returns CDR1 LNHDA and CDR2 SQIVND (reference sequence). The CDR3 covers 14 residues. The chain's CDR3 is CASSIAGTHYEQYF. The CDR3 DNA reads as TGTGCCAGTAGTATAGCCGGGACACACTACGAGCAGTACTTC.

The chain combines TRBV5-1 with TRBJ2-7, with D maybe TRBD1 (6 bases). The length of the CDR3 is 15 residues. Trimming left V 4 bases short and J 3 bases short, with 17 bases between. CDR1 is SGHRS, CDR2 YFSETQ, per germline. The CDR3 loop is CASSMGAPTSYEQYF. In DNA form, the CDR3 reads TGCGCCAGCAGCATGGGGGCCCCCACAAGCTACGAGCAGTACTTC. The variable domain in full, with the rest retrieved from reference TRBV5-1 and TRBJ2-7, is KAGVTQTPRYLIKTRGQQVTLSCSPISGHRSVSWYQQTPGQGLQFLFEYFSETQRNKGNFPGRFSGRQFSNSRSEMNVSTLELGDSALYLCASSMGAPTSYEQYFGPGTRLTVT.

The chain carries TRBV29-1 and TRBJ2-5; D not certain. Per germline, CDR1 SQVTM and CDR2 ANQGSEA. V was shortened by 3 bases and J by 1 base, with 9 bases between the two germline ends. The CDR3 has 13 amino acids. The CDR3 region has the DNA TGCAGCGTTGAGACTTCCCCCCAAGAGACCCAGTACTTC. The encoded protein is CSVETSPQETQYF.

The rearrangement links TRBV5-4 to TRBJ2-5, with D maybe TRBD2 (6 bases). This CDR3 contains 12 residues. Trimming stripped 2 bases from V and 5 bases from J, with 7 bases between. The germline CDR1 and CDR2 sequences are SGHNT and YYREEE (reference sequence). DNA of the CDR3: TGTGCCAGCAGCTTACGGGGGGAGACCCAGTACTTC. Its translation: CASSLRGETQYF.

The rearrangement links TRBV30 to TRBJ2-7; 7 bases are shared with TRBD1. After removal of 0 bases from V and 7 bases from J, the junction contained 9 bases not matched to a gene. The CDR3 extends over 14 amino acids. Germline V lookup: CDR1 GTSNPN, CDR2 SVGIG (reference sequence). The CDR3 protein is CAWSVGRGLGEQYF. The CDR3 nucleotides read TGTGCCTGGAGTGTGGGAAGGGGGCTTGGTGAGCAGTACTTC. The full variable domain, rest sourced from reference TRBV30 and TRBJ2-7, is SQTIHQWPATLVQPVGSPLSLECTVEGTSNPNLYWYRQAAGRGLQLLFYSVGIGQISSEVPQNLSASRPQDRQFILSSKKLLLSDSGFYLCAWSVGRGLGEQYFGPGTRLTVT.

This clone appeared once. The chain couples TRBV7-6 to TRBJ2-1, with no clear D. The CDR3 is 12 amino acids. Trimming took 1 base from V and 8 from J, leaving 6 bases between them. Germline CDR1 SGHVS, CDR2 FNYEAQ. This CDR3 is CASSLGADEQFF. The CDR3 DNA sequence: TGTGCCAGCAGCTTAGGAGCAGATGAGCAGTTCTTC.

The CDR3 is CASSLDLAAGTQYF. CDR3 bases: TGCGCCAGCAGCTTGGATCTAGCGGCGGGGACCCAGTACTTC. The chain links TRBV5-1 to TRBJ2-5; 7 bases agree with TRBD2. V shed 0 bases and J 7 bases; nucleotides not matched to a gene: 6. Germline CDR1 is SGHRS and CDR2 is YFSETQ. The CDR3 runs to 14 residues.

The rearrangement joins TRBV4-1 to TRBJ1-1, with D tentatively TRBD1 (5 bases). In germline, CDR1 is MGHRA, CDR2 YSYEKL. This CDR3 is 13 amino acids long. V gave up 7 bases and J gave up 6 bases, with 15 bases separating them. This CDR3 is CASTPGQGSEAFF. The CDR3 nucleotides are TGCGCCAGCACGCCAGGGCAGGGCTCTGAAGCTTTCTTT.

The chain is built from TRBV4-1 and TRBJ2-5; tentative D call: TRBD2 (5 bases). CDR1 MGHRA and CDR2 YSYEKL come from the germline V gene. The CDR3 length is 12 residues. Trimming left V 2 bases short and J 5 bases short, with 6 bases between. The CDR3 region has the DNA TGCGCCAGCAGCCAACGCGGGGAGACCCAGTACTTC. Protein: CASSQRGETQYF.

This clone was picked up a small number of times. This chain links TRBV7-3 with TRBJ2-7; 8 bases line up with TRBD1. This CDR3 spans 13 amino acids. V shed 3 bases, J shed 3 bases, and the junction held 1 base outside the gene matches. Per the germline V gene, CDR1 is SGHTA and CDR2 is FQGTGA. In nucleotides, the CDR3 is TGTGCCAGCAGCTTCGGACAGGGCTACGAGCAGTACTTC. Protein product: CASSFGQGYEQYF.

There are a few counts of this clone. The chain employs TRBV28 and TRBJ2-1, with 10 positions matching TRBD1. CDR3 length equals 16 residues. The V segment lost 7 bases and the J segment 0 bases; nucleotides outside the gene matches: 6. Germline-derived CDR1 and CDR2 are MDHEN and SYDVKM. CDR3 protein: CASTGTGDGSYNEQFF. The CDR3 bases are TGTGCCAGCACCGGGACAGGGGACGGCTCCTACAATGAGCAGTTCTTC.

By share, this clone ranks as medium-sized (0.01 to 0.1%). The sample has other DNA sequences that encode this CDR3 too. V usage is TRBV5-6 and J usage is TRBJ2-5; 7 bases align to TRBD2. V trimming: 4 bases; J trimming: 3 bases; junction bases outside the gene matches: 0. This CDR3 has 12 amino acids. The germline gives CDR1 SGHDT, CDR2 YYEEEE. CDR3 in DNA: TGTGCCAGCAGCGGGGGGGAAGAGACCCAGTACTTC. Its translation is CASSGGEETQYF.

The sample holds a few counts of this clone. The chain employs TRBV7-9 and TRBJ1-4; 9 nucleotides agree with TRBD1. In germline, CDR1 is SEHNR, CDR2 FQNEAQ (reference sequence). J was trimmed by 0 bases and V by 5 bases; bases with no gene match: 10. The CDR3 sequence is 18 residues long. CDR3 nucleotide sequence: TGTGCCAGCAGCACCGGACAGGGGCATTATTCAACTAATGAAAAACTGTTTTTT. It is translated as CASSTGQGHYSTNEKLFF. Complete variable domain (other parts from reference TRBV7-9 and TRBJ1-4): DTGVSQNPRHKITKRGQNVTFRCDPISEHNRLYWYRQTLGQGPEFLTYFQNEAQLEKSRLLSDRFSAERPKGSFSTLEIQRTEQGDSAMYLCASSTGQGHYSTNEKLFFGSGTQLSVL.

V usage is TRBV25-1 and J usage is TRBJ2-3, with D possibly matching TRBD2 (6 bases). The V gene's germline CDR1 is MGHDK and CDR2 SYGVNS. V was trimmed by 3 bases and J by 2 bases, leaving 12 bases between them. The CDR3 sequence is 15 residues long. Written as DNA, the CDR3 is TGTGCCAGCAGTGACCGGGACTTCCCCACAGATACGCAGTATTTT. Amino acids: CASSDRDFPTDTQYF.

The chain has TRBV6-1 and TRBJ2-7, with 7 bases that match TRBD1. The V gene end was trimmed by 7 bases and the J gene end by 2 bases; junction bases not matched to a gene: 8. Germline CDR1 is MNHNS and CDR2 is SASEGT. The CDR3 is made up of 14 amino acids. In DNA, the CDR3 is TGTGCCAGCAAAGACAGGGATTGGGCCTACGAGCAGTACTTC. It specifies CASKDRDWAYEQYF.

The J gene is TRBJ2-7, the V gene TRBV27, with D uncertain. Germline values: CDR1 MNHEY, CDR2 SMNVEV (reference sequence). This CDR3 has 11 residues. Trimming removed 5 bases from V and 3 bases from J, with 5 bases in between. The CDR3 bases are TGTGCCAGCAGTCCCCTCTACGAGCAGTACTTC. Translated, it gives CASSPLYEQYF.

This chain joins TRBV7-8 and TRBJ1-5; D uncertain. Germline values: CDR1 SGHVS, CDR2 FQNEAQ. V was shortened by 1 base and J by 4 bases, with 17 bases between the two germline ends. The CDR3 is made up of 17 amino acids. CDR3: CASSLDRNSAVNQPQHF. In DNA, the CDR3 is TGTGCCAGCAGCTTAGATAGAAACAGCGCCGTTAATCAGCCCCAGCATTTT.